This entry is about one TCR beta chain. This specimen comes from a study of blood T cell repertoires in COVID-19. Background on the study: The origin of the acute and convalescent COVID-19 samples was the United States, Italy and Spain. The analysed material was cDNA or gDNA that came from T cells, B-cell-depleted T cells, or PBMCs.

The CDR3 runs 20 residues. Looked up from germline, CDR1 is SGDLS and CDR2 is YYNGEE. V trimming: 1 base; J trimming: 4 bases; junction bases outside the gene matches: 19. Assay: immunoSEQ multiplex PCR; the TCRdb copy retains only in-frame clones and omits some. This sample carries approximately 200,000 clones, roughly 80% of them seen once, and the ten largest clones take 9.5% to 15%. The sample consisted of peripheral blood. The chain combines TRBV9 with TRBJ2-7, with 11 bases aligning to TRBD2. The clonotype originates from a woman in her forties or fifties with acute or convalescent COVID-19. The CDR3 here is CASSVHPYGSGRAQRYEQYF. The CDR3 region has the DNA TGTGCCAGCAGCGTACACCCCTATGGTAGCGGGAGGGCACAGAGATACGAGCAGTACTTC. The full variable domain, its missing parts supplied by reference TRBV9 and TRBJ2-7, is DSGVTQTPKHLITATGQRVTLRCSPRSGDLSVYWYQQSLDQGLQFLIQYYNGEERAKGNILERFSAQQFPDLHSELNLSSLELGDSALYFCASSVHPYGSGRAQRYEQYFGPGTRLTVT.